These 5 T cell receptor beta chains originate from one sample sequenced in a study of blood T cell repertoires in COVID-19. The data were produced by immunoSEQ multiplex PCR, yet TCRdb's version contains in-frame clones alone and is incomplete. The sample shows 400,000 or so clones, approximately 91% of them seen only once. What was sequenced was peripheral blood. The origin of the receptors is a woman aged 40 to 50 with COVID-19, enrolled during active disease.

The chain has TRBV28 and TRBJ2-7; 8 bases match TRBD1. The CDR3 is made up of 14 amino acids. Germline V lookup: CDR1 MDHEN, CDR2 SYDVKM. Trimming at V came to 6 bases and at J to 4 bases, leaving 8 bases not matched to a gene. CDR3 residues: CASSRLTGGYEQYF. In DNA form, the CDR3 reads TGTGCCAGCAGCCGACTAACAGGGGGGTACGAGCAGTACTTC. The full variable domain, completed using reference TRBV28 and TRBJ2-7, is DVKVTQSSRYLVKRTGEKVFLECVQDMDHENMFWYRQDPGLGLRLIYFSYDVKMKEKGDIPEGYSVSREKKERFSLILESASTNQTSMYLCASSRLTGGYEQYFGPGTRLTVT.

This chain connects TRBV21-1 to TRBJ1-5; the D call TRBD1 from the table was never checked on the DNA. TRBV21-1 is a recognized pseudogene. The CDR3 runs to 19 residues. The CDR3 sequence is CASSKGSLETEYSNQPQHF. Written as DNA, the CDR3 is TGTGCCAGCAGCAAAGGTTCTCTGGAGACAGAATATAGCAATCAGCCCCAGCATTTT.

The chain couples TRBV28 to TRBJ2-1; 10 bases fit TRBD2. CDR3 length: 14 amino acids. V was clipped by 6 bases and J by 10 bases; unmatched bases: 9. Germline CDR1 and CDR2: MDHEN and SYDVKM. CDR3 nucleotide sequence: TGTGCCAGCAGCTTCAAGATACTAGCGGGGGAGCAGTTCTTC. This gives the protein CASSFKILAGEQFF.

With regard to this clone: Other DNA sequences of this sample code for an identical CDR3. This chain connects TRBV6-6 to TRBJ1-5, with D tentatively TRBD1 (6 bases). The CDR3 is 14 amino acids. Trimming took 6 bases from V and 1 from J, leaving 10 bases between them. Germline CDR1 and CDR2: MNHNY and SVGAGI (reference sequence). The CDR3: CASSTGWSNQPQHF. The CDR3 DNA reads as TGTGCCAGCAGCACAGGGTGGAGCAATCAGCCCCAGCATTTT.

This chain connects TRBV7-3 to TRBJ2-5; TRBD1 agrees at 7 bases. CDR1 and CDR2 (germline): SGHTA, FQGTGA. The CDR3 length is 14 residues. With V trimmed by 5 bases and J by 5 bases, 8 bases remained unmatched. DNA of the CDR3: TGTGCCAGCAGCCCAGACAGGGTTGGGGAGACCCAGTACTTC. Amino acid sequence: CASSPDRVGETQYF. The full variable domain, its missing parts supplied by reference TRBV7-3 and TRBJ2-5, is GAGVSQTPSNKVTEKGKYVELRCDPISGHTALYWYRQSLGQGPEFLIYFQGTGAADDSGLPNDRFFAVRPEGSVSTLKIQRTERGDSAVYLCASSPDRVGETQYFGPGTRLLVL.